One and the same sample provided the 6 T cell receptor beta chains below, sequenced in a study of blood T cell repertoires in COVID-19. The assay was immunoSEQ multiplex PCR, and TCRdb's table has in-frame clones only and misses some. The profile covers 130,000 to 150,000 clones, with 65% to 85% appearing a single time and 5.8% taken by the ten largest. The material sequenced was PBMCs or T cells enriched from blood (not recorded which). These receptors were taken from a woman aged 45-59 years who had been exposed to COVID-19.

The chain carries TRBV28 and TRBJ1-1; 8 bases fit TRBD1. The CDR3 runs to 13 residues. The germline V gene has CDR1 MDHEN and CDR2 SYDVKM. The V and J ends lost 3 bases and 9 bases, in that order; junction bases with no gene match: 6. As DNA, the CDR3 is TGTGCCAGCAGTTTGAGTGGGGACAGGCAAGCTTTCTTT. Translating gives CASSLSGDRQAFF.

This chain joins TRBV7-8 and TRBJ2-4; D possibly corresponds to TRBD2 (7 bases). Trimming removed 5 bases from V and 7 bases from J, with 27 bases in between. CDR3 length: 18 residues. Germline CDR1 is SGHVS and CDR2 is FQNEAQ. The CDR3 loop reads CASSLRVGGGTNRNIQYF. DNA for the CDR3: TGTGCCAGCAGCCTCCGAGTAGGGGGGGGAACCAACAGGAACATTCAGTACTTC.

The chain recombines TRBV12-5 with TRBJ2-1; 12 bases fit TRBD2. The germline V gene encodes CDR1 LGHNT and CDR2 FRNRAP. This CDR3 has 13 amino acids. V dropped 8 bases and J dropped 6; count of bases not matched to a gene: 2. In nucleotides, the CDR3 is TGTGCTAGTCTAGCGGGGGGGTCCAATGAGCAGTTCTTC. It translates to CASLAGGSNEQFF.

The chain has TRBV25-1 and TRBJ1-3, with a tentative D call TRBD1 (6 bases). Germline assignment: CDR1 MGHDK and CDR2 SYGVNS. V lost 0 bases and J 0 bases, leaving 12 bases between the germline ends. The CDR3 loop spans 17 amino acids. CDR3 loop: CASSEYGTGTSGNTIYF. CDR3 nucleotides: TGTGCCAGCAGTGAATACGGAACAGGGACCTCTGGAAACACCATATATTTT. The entire variable domain, with the rest obtained from reference TRBV25-1 and TRBJ1-3, is as follows: EADIYQTPRYLVIGTGKKITLECSQTMGHDKMYWYQQDPGMELHLIHYSYGVNSTEKGDLSSESTVSRIRTEHFPLTLESARPSHTSQYLCASSEYGTGTSGNTIYFGEGSWLTVV.

The V and J genes are TRBV19 and TRBJ1-4; tentative D call: TRBD1 (5 bases). CDR3 length: 15 amino acids. The V gene's germline CDR1 is LNHDA and CDR2 SQIVND (reference sequence). V gave up 6 bases and J gave up 8 bases, with 19 bases separating them. CDR3 sequence: CASRLGVGAKEKLFF. CDR3 coding DNA: TGTGCCAGTAGGCTAGGGGTAGGGGCAAAAGAAAAACTGTTTTTT.

The chain uses TRBV4-3 and TRBJ2-7, with D tentatively TRBD1 (6 bases). V lost 1 base and J lost 2, with 15 bases in between. The CDR3 contains 16 residues. CDR1 is LGHNA, CDR2 YSLEER, per germline. The CDR3 region has the DNA TGCGCCAGCAGCCAAGCTGTCGCGGACAGCGCCTACGAGCAGTACTTC. This translates into CASSQAVADSAYEQYF.